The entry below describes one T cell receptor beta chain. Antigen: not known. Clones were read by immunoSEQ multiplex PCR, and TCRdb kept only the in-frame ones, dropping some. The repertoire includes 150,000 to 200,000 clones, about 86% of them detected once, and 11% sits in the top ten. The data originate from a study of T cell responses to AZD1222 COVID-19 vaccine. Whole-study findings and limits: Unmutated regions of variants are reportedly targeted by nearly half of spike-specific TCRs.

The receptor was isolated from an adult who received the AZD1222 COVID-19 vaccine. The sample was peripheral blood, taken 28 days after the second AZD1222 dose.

The DNA of the CDR3 is TGTGCCAGTAGTGTTTCAGGGCCAGAGACCCAGTACTTC. Protein product: CASSVSGPETQYF. The rearrangement joins TRBV19 to TRBJ2-5; maybe TRBD1 (5 bases). Germline V gene sequence: CDR1 LNHDA, CDR2 SQIVND (reference sequence). This CDR3 has 13 residues. V lost 5 bases and J 4 bases, leaving 11 bases between the germline ends.